Listed below are T cell receptor beta chains from one sample, sequenced in a study of cytomegalovirus exposure and HLA in healthy donors. Repertoires were generated with immunoSEQ multiplex PCR, while TCRdb's copy carries only in-frame clones and drops some. Here the sample spans 130,000 or so clones, 70% to 75% being singletons. The sample consisted of PBMCs. These receptors were collected from a male donor in good health and CMV-seronegative. The CDR3 runs from the conserved cysteine through the conserved F or W. The order of the fields is clone size, D gene, J gene, V gene, CDR3 DNA, CDR3 protein. A D gene is named only where the DNA matches it firmly. Clone size appears in some rows only: once, few, many, or a class for an expanded clone.

-	TRBD2	TRBJ2-3	TRBV5-1	TGCGCCAGCAGCTTCCGGACTAGCGGGGGCACAGATACGCAGTATTTT	CASSFRTSGGTDTQYF
-	TRBD2	TRBJ2-7	TRBV2	TGTGCCAGCAGAAGGACTAGCGCAGCCTACGAGCAGTACTTC	CASRRTSAAYEQYF
-	-	TRBJ2-2	TRBV21-1	TGTGCCAGCAGCAATGGACAGGGGCTCCCGAACACCGGGGAGCTGTTTTTT	CASSNGQGLPNTGELFF
few	-	TRBJ2-1	TRBV25-1	TGTGCCAGCAGAGCCCGGGGCGGGAAGGCCAATGAGCAGTTCTTC	CASRARGGKANEQFF
once	-	TRBJ2-1	TRBV28	TGTGCCAGCAGTTTAATGCAGACTGTAGTTTATGAGCAGTTCTTC	CASSLMQTVVYEQFF
-	TRBD1	TRBJ1-3	TRBV5-6	TGTGCCAGCAGCTTGGACAGGGGCAACACCATATATTTT	CASSLDRGNTIYF
few	TRBD1	TRBJ2-1	TRBV5-1	TGCGCCAGCAAGGGAACCGGGACAGGGGGCCCAGATGAGCAGTTCTTC	CASKGTGTGGPDEQFF
few	-	TRBJ2-3	TRBV2	TGTGCCAGCAGTGGAGCGGGACACCCAAGCACAGATACGCAGTATTTT	CASSGAGHPSTDTQYF
few	-	TRBJ1-1	TRBV9	TGTGCCAGCAGCGCCAGCCCGCCAGGGGATCGGAACACTGAAGCTTTCTTT	CASSASPPGDRNTEAFF
-	TRBD2	TRBJ2-1	TRBV15	TGTGCCACCAGCAGAGATCCTCTCAGCGGGAAGGACAATGAGCAGTTCTTC	CATSRDPLSGKDNEQFF
-	-	TRBJ1-2	TRBV28	TGTGCCAGCAGTTTATGGGGGGGCTATGGCTACACCTTC	CASSLWGGYGYTF
-	-	TRBJ2-7	TRBV27	TGTGCCAGCACCCCAGCGCGGAGGGGGGGGGCTTACGAGCAGTACTTC	CASTPARRGGAYEQYF
-	-	TRBJ1-2	TRBV14	TGTGCCAGCAGCCCCCGCCTTAACGGGGGTGGTGGCTACACCTTC	CASSPRLNGGGGYTF
-	TRBD2	TRBJ2-5	TRBV4-3	TGCGCCAGCAGCCCCGTCCCGGGACTAGCGGAGCAAGAGACCCAGTACTTC	CASSPVPGLAEQETQYF
-	TRBD2	TRBJ2-7	TRBV4-3	TGCGCCAGCAGCCAGGGTCTATGGGGGGGAAGCTCCTACGAGCAGTACTTC	CASSQGLWGGSSYEQYF
-	-	TRBJ2-7	TRBV21-1	TGTGCCAGCAGCAAAAAACAGTCCTACGAGCAGTACTTC	CASSKKQSYEQYF
once	TRBD2	TRBJ2-5	TRBV7-2	TGTGCCAGCAGCTCTAGCGGGGCGGGGACCCAGTACTTC	CASSSSGAGTQYF
-	-	TRBJ2-1	TRBV14	TGTGCCAGCAGCCAATACAATACAGGGAGATGGGAGCAGTTCTTC	CASSQYNTGRWEQFF
once	-	TRBJ2-2	TRBV6-5	TGTGCCAGCAGTCCCCTACAGGGCAGCGGGGAGCTGTTTTTT	CASSPLQGSGELFF
-	TRBD2	TRBJ2-1	TRBV18	TGTGCCAGCTCACCGGGGCGGGGGAGTGAGCAGTTCTTC	CASSPGRGSEQFF
-	-	TRBJ1-2	TRBV18	TGTGCCAGCTCACCACCCCATGGTCAGGGGAAGAACTATGGCTACACCTTC	CASSPPHGQGKNYGYTF
-	TRBD1	TRBJ1-2	TRBV15	TGTGCCACCAGCAGAGATAGGTACAGACAGGGTTATGGCTACACCTTC	CATSRDRYRQGYGYTF
few	-	TRBJ1-3	TRBV6-5	TGTGCCAGCAGTTACCGGAGGGCTGGAAACACCATATATTTT	CASSYRRAGNTIYF
-	TRBD2	TRBJ2-5	TRBV13	TGTGCCAGCAGCCCCCTGGGCGGGGGGGTCTTGGAGACCCAGTACTTC	CASSPLGGGVLETQYF